This is a list of T cell receptor beta chains from one sample in a study of T cell responses to AZD1222 COVID-19 vaccine. The protocol was immunoSEQ multiplex PCR, while the TCRdb copy is restricted to in-frame clones and leaves out a portion. The repertoire holds 150,000 to 200,000 clones, with approximately 90% as singletons. The sequences come from peripheral blood, collected 28 days after the second AZD1222 dose. The receptors derive from an adult who received the AZD1222 COVID-19 vaccine. CDR3s include the opening cysteine and the closing phenylalanine or tryptophan. A D gene is named only where the DNA matches it firmly. Where a row states a size, it is once, few, many or the class of an expanded clone; other rows omit it.

V	D	size	J	CDR3	DNA
TRBV20-1	.	few	TRBJ1-1	CSAPSSEAFF	TGCAGTGCTCCCTCCTCTGAAGCTTTCTTT
TRBV11-1	.	.	TRBJ1-5	CGGRNRDGQPQHF	TGTGGCGGGCGGAACAGGGACGGACAGCCCCAGCATTTT
TRBV7-9	TRBD2	.	TRBJ2-3	CASSQASGGYTDTQYF	TGTGCCAGCAGCCAAGCTAGCGGGGGGTATACAGATACGCAGTATTTT
TRBV12-3/TRBV12-4	TRBD1	.	TRBJ2-7	CASSLDREDEQYF	TGTGCCAGCAGTTTGGACAGGGAGGACGAGCAGTACTTC
TRBV18	.	.	TRBJ2-3	CASSPEWATDTQYF	TGTGCCAGCTCCCCGGAGTGGGCCACAGATACGCAGTATTTT
TRBV19	.	.	TRBJ1-5	CASSRPSEPQHF	TGTGCCAGTAGCCGACCGTCGGAGCCCCAGCATTTT
TRBV6-5	.	.	TRBJ1-4	CASSYSQGGHEKLFF	TGTGCCAGCAGTTACTCTCAGGGCGGGCATGAAAAACTGTTTTTT
TRBV30	TRBD1	.	TRBJ1-6	CAWSVGQGYSPLHF	TGTGCCTGGAGTGTAGGACAGGGATATTCACCCCTCCACTTT
TRBV30	TRBD1	.	TRBJ1-5	CAWSVRGTGLRNQPQHF	TGTGCCTGGAGTGTACGTGGGACAGGTCTAAGGAATCAGCCCCAGCATTTT
TRBV15	.	.	TRBJ1-5	CATSNGGNSNQPQHF	TGTGCCACCAGCAACGGGGGGAATAGCAATCAGCCCCAGCATTTT
TRBV29-1	.	.	TRBJ2-3	CSVDGGTDTQYF	TGCAGCGTTGATGGGGGAACAGATACGCAGTATTTT
TRBV5-1	TRBD1	.	TRBJ1-1	CASSLGRITGEQIIMNTEAFF	TGCGCCAGCAGCTTGGGCCGCATCACAGGGGAGCAAATTATCATGAACACTGAAGCTTTCTTT
TRBV29-1	.	once	TRBJ1-2	CSSRDIFGYGYTF	TGCAGCTCCCGGGACATCTTTGGCTATGGCTACACCTTC
TRBV30	.	.	TRBJ1-1	CAWSLVSRWAFF	TGTGCCTGGAGTTTAGTTAGCCGCTGGGCTTTCTTT
TRBV28	.	.	TRBJ1-4	CASRSSEKLFF	TGTGCCAGCAGGTCGAGTGAAAAACTGTTTTTT
TRBV18	.	few	TRBJ1-6	CASSPSLGAYNSPLHF	TGTGCCAGCTCACCATCCTTGGGTGCCTATAATTCACCCCTCCACTTT
TRBV6-5	.	.	TRBJ1-2	CASSYGGGYGYTF	TGTGCCAGCAGTTATGGGGGAGGATATGGCTACACCTTC
TRBV6-5	TRBD2	once	TRBJ2-3	CASSSGGPTDTQYF	TGTGCCAGCAGCAGCGGGGGTCCCACAGATACGCAGTATTTT
TRBV6-5	.	.	TRBJ1-2	CASAQGIHYGYTF	TGTGCCAGCGCGCAGGGGATCCACTATGGCTACACCTTC
TRBV27	TRBD1	once	TRBJ1-6	CASSWDRDNSPLHF	TGTGCCAGCAGTTGGGACAGGGATAATTCACCCCTCCACTTT
TRBV6-1	.	.	TRBJ2-5	CASSEYSEETQYF	TGTGCCAGCAGTGAATACAGTGAAGAGACCCAGTACTTC
TRBV5-6	TRBD1	.	TRBJ1-3	CASSLRGQGTGNTIYF	TGTGCCAGCAGCTTGCGGGGACAGGGTACTGGAAACACCATATATTTT
TRBV25-1	.	.	TRBJ1-2	CASSESPAGGDGYTF	TGTGCCAGCAGTGAATCTCCGGCCGGGGGCGACGGCTACACCTTC
TRBV7-9	.	.	TRBJ2-1	CASSSPSGPRYNEQFF	TGTGCCAGCAGCTCACCTTCAGGACCTAGATACAATGAGCAGTTCTTC
TRBV6-5	.	.	TRBJ1-1	CASSSGRRSNTEAFF	TGTGCCAGCAGTTCCGGGAGGAGGAGTAACACTGAAGCTTTCTTT
TRBV6-5	.	once	TRBJ1-5	CASNIGSQPQHF	TGTGCCAGCAATATAGGGAGTCAGCCCCAGCATTTT
TRBV5-4	.	.	TRBJ1-6	CASSLPRSPLHF	TGTGCCAGCAGCTTGCCGAGATCACCCCTCCACTTT
TRBV2	TRBD2	.	TRBJ2-1	CASRATSGGENEQFF	TGTGCCAGCAGGGCGACTAGCGGGGGGGAAAATGAGCAGTTCTTC
TRBV6-2/TRBV6-3	.	once	TRBJ2-1	CASSYGRLVNEQFF	TGTGCCAGCAGTTACGGAAGGCTTGTAAATGAGCAGTTCTTC
TRBV29-1	.	once	TRBJ2-2	CSVQGLTGELFF	TGCAGCGTCCAGGGGTTGACCGGGGAGCTGTTTTTT
TRBV11-2	.	.	TRBJ1-3	CASSLRDSGNTIYF	TGTGCCAGCAGCTTAAGGGACTCTGGAAACACCATATATTTT
TRBV7-9	.	.	TRBJ1-6	CASTRGGADGPLHF	TGTGCCAGCACCAGGGGAGGCGCGGACGGACCCCTCCACTTT
TRBV7-2	TRBD1	.	TRBJ1-1	CASSPRGVINTEAFF	TGTGCCAGCAGCCCCAGGGGGGTGATTAACACTGAAGCTTTCTTT
TRBV4-3	TRBD1	.	TRBJ1-2	CASSQDRGPYGYTF	TGCGCCAGCAGCCAAGACAGGGGGCCCTATGGCTACACCTTC
TRBV18	TRBD1	.	TRBJ1-6	CASSQGQNNSPLHF	TGTGCCAGCTCACAGGGACAGAATAATTCACCCCTCCACTTT
TRBV6-5	.	once	TRBJ1-2	CASSPSVRNYGYTF	TGTGCCAGCAGTCCTTCGGTGAGAAACTATGGCTACACCTTC
TRBV30	.	.	TRBJ2-1	CAWQGGSYNGQFF	TGTGCCTGGCAGGGGGGGAGTTACAATGGGCAGTTCTTC